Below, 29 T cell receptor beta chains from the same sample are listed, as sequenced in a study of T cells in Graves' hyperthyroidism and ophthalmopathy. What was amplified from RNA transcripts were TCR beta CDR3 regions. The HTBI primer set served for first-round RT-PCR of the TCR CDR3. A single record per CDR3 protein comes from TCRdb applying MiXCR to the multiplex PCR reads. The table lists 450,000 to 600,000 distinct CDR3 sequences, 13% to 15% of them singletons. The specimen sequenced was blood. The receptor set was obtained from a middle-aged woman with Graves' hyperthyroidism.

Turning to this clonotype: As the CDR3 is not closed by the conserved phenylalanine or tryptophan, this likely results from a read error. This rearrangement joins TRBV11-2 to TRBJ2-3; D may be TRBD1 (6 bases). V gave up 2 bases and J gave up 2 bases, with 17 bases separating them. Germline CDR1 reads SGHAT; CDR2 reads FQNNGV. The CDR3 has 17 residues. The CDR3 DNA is TGTGCCAGCAGCTTATACAGACAGGCCCTAAACACAGATACGCAGTATCTT. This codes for CASSLYRQALNTDTQYL.

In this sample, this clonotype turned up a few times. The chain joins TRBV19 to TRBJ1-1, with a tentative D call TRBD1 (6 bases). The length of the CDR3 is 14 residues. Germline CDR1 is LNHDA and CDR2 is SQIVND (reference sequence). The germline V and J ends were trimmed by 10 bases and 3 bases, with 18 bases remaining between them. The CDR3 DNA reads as TGTGCCACCAGAGGCTGGGGGCGGGACACTGAAGCTTTCTTT. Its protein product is CATRGWGRDTEAFF.

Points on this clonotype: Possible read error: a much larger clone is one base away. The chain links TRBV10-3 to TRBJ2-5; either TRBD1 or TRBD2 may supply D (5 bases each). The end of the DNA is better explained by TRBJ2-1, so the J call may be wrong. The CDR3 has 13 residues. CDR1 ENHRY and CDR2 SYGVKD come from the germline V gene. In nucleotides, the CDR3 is TGTGCCATCAGTGAGGAGGGACCGGAGACCCAGTTCTTC. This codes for CAISEEGPETQFF.

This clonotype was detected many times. CDR3 nucleotide sequence: TGCAGTGCTAGAGGCACTACAGAGAACACTGAAGCTTTCTTT. Protein: CSARGTTENTEAFF. V usage is TRBV20-1 and J usage is TRBJ1-1; D remains unclear. The CDR3 has 14 amino acids. V was clipped by 1 base and J by 1 base, with 10 bases between them. Germline loops: CDR1 DFQATT, CDR2 SNEGSKA (reference sequence).

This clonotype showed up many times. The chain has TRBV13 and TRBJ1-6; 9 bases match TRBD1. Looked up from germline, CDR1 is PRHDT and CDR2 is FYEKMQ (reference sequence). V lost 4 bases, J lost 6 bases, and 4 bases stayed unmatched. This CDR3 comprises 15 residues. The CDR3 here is CASSSTGGGNSPLHF. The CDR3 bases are TGTGCCAGCAGCTCCACAGGGGGCGGTAATTCACCCCTCCACTTT.

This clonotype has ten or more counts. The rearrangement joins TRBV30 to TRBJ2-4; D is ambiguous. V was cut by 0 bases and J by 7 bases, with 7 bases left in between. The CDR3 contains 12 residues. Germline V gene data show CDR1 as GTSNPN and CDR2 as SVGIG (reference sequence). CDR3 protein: CAWSVDQNIQYF. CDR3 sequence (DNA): TGTGCCTGGAGTGTAGATCAGAACATTCAGTACTTC.

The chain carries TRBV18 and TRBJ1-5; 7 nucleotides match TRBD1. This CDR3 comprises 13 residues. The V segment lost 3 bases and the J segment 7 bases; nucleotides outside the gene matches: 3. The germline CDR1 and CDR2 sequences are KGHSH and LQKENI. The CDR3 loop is CASSPNRGQPQHF. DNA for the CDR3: TGTGCCAGCTCACCGAACAGGGGCCAGCCCCAGCATTTT.

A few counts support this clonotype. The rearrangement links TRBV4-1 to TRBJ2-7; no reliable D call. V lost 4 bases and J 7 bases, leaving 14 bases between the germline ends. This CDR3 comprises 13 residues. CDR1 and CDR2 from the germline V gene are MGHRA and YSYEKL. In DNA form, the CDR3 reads TGCGCCAGCAGCCCCTTCGACAAAACTGAGCAGTACTTC. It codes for CASSPFDKTEQYF.

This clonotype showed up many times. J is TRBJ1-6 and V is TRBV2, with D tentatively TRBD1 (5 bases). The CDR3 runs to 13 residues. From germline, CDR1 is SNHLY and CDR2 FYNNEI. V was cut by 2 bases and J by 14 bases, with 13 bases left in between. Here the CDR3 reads CASSEPPDMALHF. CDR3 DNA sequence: TGTGCCAGCAGTGAACCCCCGGACATGGCCCTCCACTTT.

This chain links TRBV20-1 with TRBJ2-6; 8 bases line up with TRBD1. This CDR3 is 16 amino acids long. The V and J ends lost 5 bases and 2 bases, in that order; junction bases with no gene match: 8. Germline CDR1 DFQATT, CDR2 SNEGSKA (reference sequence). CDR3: CSAQQGAGAGANVLTF. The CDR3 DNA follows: TGCAGTGCTCAGCAGGGGGCAGGAGCTGGGGCCAACGTCCTGACTTTC.

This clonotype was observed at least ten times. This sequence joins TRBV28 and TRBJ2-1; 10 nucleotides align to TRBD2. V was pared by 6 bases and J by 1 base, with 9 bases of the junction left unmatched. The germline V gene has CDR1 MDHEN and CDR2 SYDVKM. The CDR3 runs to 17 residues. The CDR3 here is CASSLMTSGLSYNEQFF. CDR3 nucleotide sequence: TGTGCCAGCAGCCTAATGACTAGCGGGCTGTCCTACAATGAGCAGTTCTTC.

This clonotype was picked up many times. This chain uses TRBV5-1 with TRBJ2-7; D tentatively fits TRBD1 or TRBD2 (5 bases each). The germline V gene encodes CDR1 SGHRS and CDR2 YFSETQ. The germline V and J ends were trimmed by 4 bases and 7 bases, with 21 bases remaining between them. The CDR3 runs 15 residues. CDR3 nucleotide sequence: TGCGCCAGCAGCCTTTCCGGGACCGAGATGGAGGAGCAGTACTTC. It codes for CASSLSGTEMEEQYF.

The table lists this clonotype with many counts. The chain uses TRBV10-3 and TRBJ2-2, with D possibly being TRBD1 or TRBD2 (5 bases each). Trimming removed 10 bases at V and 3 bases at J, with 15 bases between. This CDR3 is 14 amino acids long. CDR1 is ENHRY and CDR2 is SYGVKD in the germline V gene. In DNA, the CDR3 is TGTGCCACCGGGACGGGTTCGGACACCGGGGAGCTGTTTTTT. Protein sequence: CATGTGSDTGELFF.

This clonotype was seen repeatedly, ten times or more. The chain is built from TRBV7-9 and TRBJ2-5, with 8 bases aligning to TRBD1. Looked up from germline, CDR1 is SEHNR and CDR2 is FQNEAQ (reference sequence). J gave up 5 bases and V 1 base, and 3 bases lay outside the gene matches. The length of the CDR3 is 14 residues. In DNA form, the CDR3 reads TGTGCCAGCAGCTTAGGGACAGGGTGGGAGACCCAGTACTTC. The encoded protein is CASSLGTGWETQYF.

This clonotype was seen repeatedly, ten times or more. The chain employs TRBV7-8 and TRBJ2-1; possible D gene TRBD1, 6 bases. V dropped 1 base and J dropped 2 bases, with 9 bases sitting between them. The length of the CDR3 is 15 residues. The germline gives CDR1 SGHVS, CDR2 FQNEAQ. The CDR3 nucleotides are TGTGCCAGCAGCTTAGTCACAGGGACCTACAATGAGCAGTTCTTC. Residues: CASSLVTGTYNEQFF.

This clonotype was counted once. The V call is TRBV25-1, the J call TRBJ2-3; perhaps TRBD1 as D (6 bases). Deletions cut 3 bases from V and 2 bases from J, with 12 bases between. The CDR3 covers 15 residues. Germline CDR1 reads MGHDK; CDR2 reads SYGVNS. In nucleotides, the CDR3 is TGTGCCAGCAGTGACCCTAGGGGGACCACAGATACGCAGTATTTT. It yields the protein CASSDPRGTTDTQYF.

The CDR3 loop reads CASSRVEVSTEAFF. DNA for the CDR3: TGTGCCAGCAGTAGGGTAGAGGTGAGCACTGAAGCTTTCTTT. The chain employs TRBV5-8 and TRBJ1-1; no reliable D call. V was shortened by 5 bases and J by 4 bases, with 15 bases between the two germline ends. This CDR3 spans 14 amino acids. Germline values: CDR1 SGHTS, CDR2 YDEGEE.

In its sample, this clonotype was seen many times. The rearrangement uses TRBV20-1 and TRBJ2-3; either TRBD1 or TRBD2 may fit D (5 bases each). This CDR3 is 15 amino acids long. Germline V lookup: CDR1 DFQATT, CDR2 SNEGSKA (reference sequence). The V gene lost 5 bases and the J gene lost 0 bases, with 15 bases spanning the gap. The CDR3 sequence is CSASTGTISTDTQYF. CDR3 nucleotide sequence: TGCAGTGCTTCCACCGGGACCATAAGCACAGATACGCAGTATTTT.

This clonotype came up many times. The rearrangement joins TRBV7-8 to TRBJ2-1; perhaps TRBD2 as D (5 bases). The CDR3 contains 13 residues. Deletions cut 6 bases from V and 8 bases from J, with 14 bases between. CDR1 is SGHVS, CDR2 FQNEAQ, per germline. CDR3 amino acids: CASSRLTTDEQFF. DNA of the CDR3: TGTGCCAGCAGTCGTTTGACTACCGATGAGCAGTTCTTC.

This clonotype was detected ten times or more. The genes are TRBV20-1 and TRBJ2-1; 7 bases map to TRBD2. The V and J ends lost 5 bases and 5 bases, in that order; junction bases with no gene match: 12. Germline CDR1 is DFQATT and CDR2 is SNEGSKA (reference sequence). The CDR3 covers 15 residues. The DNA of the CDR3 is TGCAGTGCTGCTGGGGGGGGAGTAAGGAACAATGAGCAGTTCTTC. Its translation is CSAAGGGVRNNEQFF.

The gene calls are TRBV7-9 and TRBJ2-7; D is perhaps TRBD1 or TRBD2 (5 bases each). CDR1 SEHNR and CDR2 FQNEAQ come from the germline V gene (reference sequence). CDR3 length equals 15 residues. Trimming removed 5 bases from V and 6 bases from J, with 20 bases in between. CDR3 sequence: CASSLRRDGVSEQYF. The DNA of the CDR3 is TGTGCCAGCAGCCTCCGCAGGGACGGGGTTTCCGAGCAGTACTTC.

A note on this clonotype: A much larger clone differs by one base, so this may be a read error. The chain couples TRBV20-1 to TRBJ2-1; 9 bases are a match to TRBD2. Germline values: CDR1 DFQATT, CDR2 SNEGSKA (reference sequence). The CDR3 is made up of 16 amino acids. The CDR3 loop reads CGARNPASGNLAEQFF. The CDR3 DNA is TGCGGTGCTAGAAACCCAGCTAGCGGGAACCTAGCTGAGCAGTTCTTC.

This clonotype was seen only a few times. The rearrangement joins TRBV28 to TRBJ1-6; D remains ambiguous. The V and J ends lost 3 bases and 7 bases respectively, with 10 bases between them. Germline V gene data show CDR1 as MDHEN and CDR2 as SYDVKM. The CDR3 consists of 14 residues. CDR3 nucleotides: TGTGCCAGCAGTTTTTTACAAGAAAATTCACCCCTCCACTTT. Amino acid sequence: CASSFLQENSPLHF.

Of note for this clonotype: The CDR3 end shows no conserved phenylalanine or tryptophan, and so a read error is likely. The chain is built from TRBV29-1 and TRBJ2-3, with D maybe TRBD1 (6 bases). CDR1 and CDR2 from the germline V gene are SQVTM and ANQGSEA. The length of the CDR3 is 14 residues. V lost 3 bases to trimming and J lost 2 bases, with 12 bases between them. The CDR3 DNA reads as TGCAGCGTTGAGGGCAGGGGCCCCACAGATACGCAGTATCTT. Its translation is CSVEGRGPTDTQYL.

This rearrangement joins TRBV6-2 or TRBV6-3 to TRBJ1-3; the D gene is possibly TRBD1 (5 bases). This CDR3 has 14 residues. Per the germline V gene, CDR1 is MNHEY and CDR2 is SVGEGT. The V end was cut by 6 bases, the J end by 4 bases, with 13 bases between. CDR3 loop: CASRPGGKGNTIYF. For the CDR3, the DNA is TGTGCCAGCAGACCGGGGGGAAAAGGAAACACCATATATTTT.

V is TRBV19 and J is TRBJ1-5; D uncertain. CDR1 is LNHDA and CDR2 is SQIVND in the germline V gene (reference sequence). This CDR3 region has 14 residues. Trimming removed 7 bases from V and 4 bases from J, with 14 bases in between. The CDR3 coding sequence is TGTGCCAGTATTGAGCGAGGGTGGAATCAGCCCCAGCATTTT. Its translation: CASIERGWNQPQHF.

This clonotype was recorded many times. CDR3 coding DNA: TGTGCCAGCACTGGGGGACAGACGAACACAGATACGCAGTATTTT. Translated: CASTGGQTNTDTQYF. The genes are TRBV6-1 and TRBJ2-3, with TRBD1 matching over 7 bases. From germline, CDR1 is MNHNS and CDR2 SASEGT. J lost 2 bases, V lost 7 bases, and 9 bases had no gene match. This CDR3 region has 15 residues.

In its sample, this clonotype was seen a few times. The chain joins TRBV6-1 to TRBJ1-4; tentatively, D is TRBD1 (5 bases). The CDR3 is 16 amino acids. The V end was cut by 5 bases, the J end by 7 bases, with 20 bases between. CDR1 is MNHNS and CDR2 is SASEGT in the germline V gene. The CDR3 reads CASSLTGHPRGEKLFF. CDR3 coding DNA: TGTGCCAGCAGTTTGACTGGACACCCTCGGGGTGAAAAACTGTTTTTT.

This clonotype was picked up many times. Here the CDR3 DNA reads TGTGCCACCAGTGAAAGACAGAATTCACCCCTCCACTTT. It specifies CATSERQNSPLHF. The chain is built from TRBV24-1 and TRBJ1-6; D might be TRBD1 (5 bases). V lost 4 bases and J 7 bases, leaving 7 bases between the germline ends. The CDR3 spans 13 residues. CDR1 KGHDR and CDR2 SFDVKD come from the germline V gene.